These T cell receptor beta chains were read from a single sample in a study of lymphopenia after photon versus proton radiotherapy. The table came from immunoSEQ multiplex PCR; TCRdb's copy has only in-frame clones and leaves some out. Here the sample spans over 25,000 clones, roughly 90% being singletons. The input for sequencing was peripheral blood, taken from a patient treated with photon-based radiotherapy. These receptors originate from a woman between 50 and 59 years old with pancreatic cancer. CDR3s include the opening cysteine and the closing phenylalanine or tryptophan. A D gene is named only where the DNA matches it firmly. Size is stated for part of the rows, as once, few or many counts, or as a class when the clone is expanded.

size: .
length: 14
J: TRBJ1-2
D: .
V: TRBV29-1
DNA: TGCAGCGTTGAAGATATAATCAGGAACTATGGCTACACCTTC
CDR3: CSVEDIIRNYGYTF

size: .
length: 15
J: TRBJ2-7
D: TRBD2
V: TRBV9
DNA: TGTGCCAGCAGCGTGGAAGCGGGAGGCCGGGACGAGCAGTACTTC
CDR3: CASSVEAGGRDEQYF

size: once
length: 14
J: TRBJ1-3
D: TRBD1
V: TRBV2
DNA: TGTGCCAGCAGAGGGACAGGCTCTGGAAACACCATATATTTT
CDR3: CASRGTGSGNTIYF

size: once
length: 14
J: TRBJ2-7
D: .
V: TRBV19
DNA: TGTGCCAGTAGGGCGGACAGTCTATCCTACGAGCAGTACTTC
CDR3: CASRADSLSYEQYF

size: .
length: 13
J: TRBJ2-7
D: TRBD2
V: TRBV6-6
DNA: TGTGCCAGCAGTTATGCGGGGGTGAACGAGCAGTACTTC
CDR3: CASSYAGVNEQYF

size: .
length: 16
J: TRBJ1-4
D: .
V: TRBV14
DNA: TGTGCCAGCAGCCAAGAAGGGAGAACGGCAAATGAAAAACTGTTTTTT
CDR3: CASSQEGRTANEKLFF

size: .
length: 14
J: TRBJ2-7
D: .
V: TRBV4-3
DNA: TGCGCCAGCAGCCCCGAAAGGGGGTCCTACGAGCAGTACTTC
CDR3: CASSPERGSYEQYF

size: .
length: 15
J: TRBJ1-1
D: .
V: TRBV5-1
DNA: TGCGCCAGCAGCCCCGAACAGGTCCTGAACACTGAAGCTTTCTTT
CDR3: CASSPEQVLNTEAFF

size: .
length: 14
J: TRBJ2-7
D: .
V: TRBV4-1
DNA: TGCGCCAGCAGCCAAGACCATGGATCCTACGAGCAGTACTTC
CDR3: CASSQDHGSYEQYF

size: few
length: 15
J: TRBJ2-3
D: .
V: TRBV15
DNA: TGTGCCACCAGCCCTCGATCGTTCGGCACAGATACGCAGTATTTT
CDR3: CATSPRSFGTDTQYF

size: .
length: 15
J: TRBJ2-3
D: .
V: TRBV18
DNA: TGTGCCAGCTCACCTCGGACTCTTAGAGCAGATACGCAGTATTTT
CDR3: CASSPRTLRADTQYF

size: .
length: 13
J: TRBJ2-7
D: .
V: TRBV29-1
DNA: TGCAGCGCAGGGGCAGGGATTGGGTACGAGCAGTACTTC
CDR3: CSAGAGIGYEQYF

size: .
length: 13
J: TRBJ2-1
D: TRBD1
V: TRBV9
DNA: TGTGCCAGCAGCGCGGGACAGTCCTATGAGCAGTTCTTC
CDR3: CASSAGQSYEQFF

size: .
length: 14
J: TRBJ1-4
D: .
V: TRBV18
DNA: TGTGCCAGCTCACCTAGTACGGGGAACGAAAAACTGTTTTTT
CDR3: CASSPSTGNEKLFF

size: .
length: 14
J: TRBJ2-3
D: .
V: TRBV7-2
DNA: TGTGCCAGCAGTTACCGAGCCGGGGGAGATACGCAGTATTTT
CDR3: CASSYRAGGDTQYF

size: .
length: 17
J: TRBJ2-1
D: TRBD2
V: TRBV19
DNA: TGTGCCAGTAGTAAATCCGGGACTAGCGGATCCTACAATGAGCAGTTCTTC
CDR3: CASSKSGTSGSYNEQFF

size: .
length: 11
J: TRBJ2-7
D: .
V: TRBV20-1
DNA: TGCAGTGCTAGACGGGTCGGCGAGCAGTACTTC
CDR3: CSARRVGEQYF

size: .
length: 16
J: TRBJ2-1
D: .
V: TRBV7-8
DNA: TGTGCCAGCAGCCTCACGACAGCCAACCTTGACAATGAGCAGTTCTTC
CDR3: CASSLTTANLDNEQFF

size: .
length: 11
J: TRBJ1-5
D: .
V: TRBV20-1
DNA: TGCAGTGCGGGGTTCAATCAGCCCCAGCATTTT
CDR3: CSAGFNQPQHF

size: .
length: 14
J: TRBJ2-7
D: .
V: TRBV6-6
DNA: TGTGCCAGCCGTAGGGGCGGAAGCTCCTACGAGCAGTACTTC
CDR3: CASRRGGSSYEQYF

size: .
length: 18
J: TRBJ2-3
D: .
V: TRBV7-2
DNA: TGTGCCAGCAGCTTAGATGGAGCCCGCTCCCTCAGCACAGATACGCAGTATTTT
CDR3: CASSLDGARSLSTDTQYF

size: .
length: 14
J: TRBJ1-1
D: .
V: TRBV6-6
DNA: TGTGCCAGCAACCCAGATAACATGAACACTGAAGCTTTCTTT
CDR3: CASNPDNMNTEAFF

size: .
length: 17
J: TRBJ2-1
D: TRBD2
V: TRBV7-9
DNA: TGTGCCAGCAGCTCGGAGACTAGCGGGAGAGGATTTAATGAGCAGTTCTTC
CDR3: CASSSETSGRGFNEQFF

size: .
length: 14
J: TRBJ1-1
D: .
V: TRBV19
DNA: TGTGCCAGTAGTATTCAGGGGATGAACACTGAAGCTTTCTTT
CDR3: CASSIQGMNTEAFF

size: .
length: 17
J: TRBJ2-1
D: .
V: TRBV7-9
DNA: TGTGCCAGCTCTCTGGGGATCCTGAGGGGCTACGACAATGAGCAGTTCTTC
CDR3: CASSLGILRGYDNEQFF

size: .
length: 14
J: TRBJ1-1
D: .
V: TRBV28
DNA: TGTGCCAGCAGTCTAAGGAATGTGAACACTGAAGCTTTCTTT
CDR3: CASSLRNVNTEAFF

size: .
length: 14
J: TRBJ2-1
D: .
V: TRBV27
DNA: TGTGCCAGCAGCTGGACAGACACAGACAATGAGCAGTTCTTC
CDR3: CASSWTDTDNEQFF

size: .
length: 16
J: TRBJ2-1
D: TRBD2
V: TRBV7-2
DNA: TGTGCCAGCAGCGGGCTAGCGGGAGCCAGGTACAATGAGCAGTTCTTC
CDR3: CASSGLAGARYNEQFF

size: .
length: 18
J: TRBJ1-2
D: .
V: TRBV5-6
DNA: TGTGCCAGCAGCGACCCGAGACAGGCCGATCAAGCTAACTATGGCTACACCTTC
CDR3: CASSDPRQADQANYGYTF